This TCR beta chain comes out of a study of shared clonotypes between healthy human individuals. Generated by immunoSEQ multiplex PCR, the TCRdb table keeps only in-frame clones and is missing some. The sample comprises millions of clones, 85% to 95% of which are singletons, and 0.1% to 0.15% rests with the top ten. The germline gives CDR1 SGHNT, CDR2 YYREEE (reference sequence). V was clipped by 4 bases and J by 9 bases, with 16 bases between them. This CDR3 comprises 13 residues. Sequenced sample: naive CD4+ T cells sorted from blood. Subset denoted: CD45RA+ positively selected. This sequence was found in a man younger than 35 in good health. The chain combines TRBV5-4 with TRBJ1-2; a possible D gene is TRBD1 (5 bases). CDR3 in amino acids: CASSKVGQGSYTF. The CDR3 DNA follows: TGTGCCAGCAGCAAAGTTGGACAAGGAAGCTACACCTTC.